The 12 T cell receptor beta chains below were found in one sample sequenced in a study of control samples from healthy donors and cancer patients. Only in-frame clones appear in the TCRdb table, and some are missing; sequencing was by immunoSEQ multiplex PCR. The sample carries about 160,000 clones, less than 95% recorded once. Sequencing was done on a sample of PBMCs. The receptors originated from a man in his sixties with colorectal cancer.

V and J are TRBV6-5 and TRBJ2-1; a weak D match, TRBD2 (5 bases). The germline V gene has CDR1 MNHEY and CDR2 SVGAGI. This CDR3 has 13 amino acids. Trimming removed 11 bases from V and 0 bases from J, with 11 bases in between. The chain's CDR3 is CAPRGSSYNEQFF. CDR3 coding DNA: TGTGCCCCTCGGGGAAGCTCCTACAATGAGCAGTTCTTC.

V and J are TRBV5-4 and TRBJ1-3; 7 bases are shared with TRBD1. From germline, CDR1 is SGHNT and CDR2 YYREEE (reference sequence). The length of the CDR3 is 14 residues. V lost 2 bases, J lost 4 bases, and 3 bases stayed unmatched. The CDR3 protein is CASSFLGQGNTIYF. The CDR3 DNA reads as TGTGCCAGCAGCTTTTTGGGACAGGGAAACACCATATATTTT.

V and J are TRBV18 and TRBJ1-1; unclear D gene. Germline lookup yields CDR1 KGHSH and CDR2 LQKENI. The CDR3 runs to 14 residues. V was shortened by 2 bases and J by 6 bases, with 13 bases between the two germline ends. The CDR3 loop reads CASSPAYINAEAFF. DNA of the CDR3: TGTGCCAGCTCACCAGCTTACATAAACGCTGAAGCTTTCTTT.

The rearrangement uses TRBV10-1 and TRBJ2-7; D is uncertain. Per the germline V gene, CDR1 is WNHNN and CDR2 is SYGVQD (reference sequence). The CDR3 sequence is 13 residues long. V lost 5 bases to trimming and J lost 9 bases, with 17 bases between them. The CDR3 sequence is CASSPRLPLGQYF. DNA of the CDR3: TGCGCCAGCAGTCCGAGACTTCCACTGGGGCAGTACTTC.

The chain has TRBV9 and TRBJ2-6; the D is unclear. This CDR3 has 16 residues. The V end lost 5 bases, the J end lost 1 base, and 13 bases lay between the germline ends. The germline CDR1 and CDR2 sequences are SGDLS and YYNGEE. The CDR3 is CASSSRLLSGANVLTF. The CDR3 region has the DNA TGTGCCAGCAGTTCCCGACTGTTGTCTGGGGCCAACGTCCTGACTTTC.

The chain recombines TRBV10-3 with TRBJ2-7, with TRBD1 matching over 7 bases. The length of the CDR3 is 13 residues. J lost 6 bases, V lost 1 base, and 3 bases had no gene match. The germline V gene encodes CDR1 ENHRY and CDR2 SYGVKD. In DNA, the CDR3 is TGTGCCATCAGTGAGTTACAGGGGATCGAGCAGTACTTC. It is translated as CAISELQGIEQYF.

The chain has TRBV5-1 and TRBJ1-1; D not certain. Germline CDR1 reads SGHRS; CDR2 reads YFSETQ. V was cut by 4 bases and J by 7 bases, with 14 bases left in between. This CDR3 has 13 amino acids. The CDR3 sequence: CASSLKGAVEAFF. The CDR3 DNA follows: TGCGCCAGCAGCCTGAAGGGCGCGGTTGAAGCTTTCTTT.

V gene TRBV7-2 combines with J gene TRBJ1-6, with a tentative D call TRBD1 (6 bases). V was cut by 5 bases and J by 8 bases, with 10 bases left in between. Germline CDR1 is SGHTA and CDR2 is FQGNSA. There are 13 residues in the CDR3. The CDR3, as DNA: TGTGCCAGCAGCCAGGGGCCGTATTCACCCCTCCACTTT. It translates to CASSQGPYSPLHF. The full variable domain, rest sourced from reference TRBV7-2 and TRBJ1-6, is GAGVSQSPSNKVTEKGKDVELRCDPISGHTALYWYRQSLGQGLEFLIYFQGNSAPDKSGLPSDRFSAERTGGSVSTLTIQRTQQEDSAVYLCASSQGPYSPLHFGNGTRLTVT.

The chain employs TRBV27 and TRBJ1-2; 10 bases fit TRBD1. V dropped 3 bases and J dropped 8; count of bases not matched to a gene: 3. CDR1 MNHEY and CDR2 SMNVEV come from the germline V gene (reference sequence). CDR3 length: 13 residues. Written as DNA, the CDR3 is TGTGCCAGCAGTTTTTCGACAGGGGGCGGCTACACCTTC. Amino acid sequence: CASSFSTGGGYTF.

J is TRBJ2-7 and V is TRBV5-3; TRBD2 matches 11 bases. TRBV5-3 is an ORF; its function is uncertain. This CDR3 comprises 15 residues. V lost 4 bases, J lost 2 bases, and 5 bases stayed unmatched. CDR3 DNA sequence: TGTGCCAGAAGCCGAGGGACTAGCGGAACCTACGAGCAGTACTTC. Translation gives CARSRGTSGTYEQYF.

The V call is TRBV4-1, the J call TRBJ1-1, with 7 nucleotides matching TRBD1. CDR3 length: 16 residues. Germline CDR1 is MGHRA and CDR2 is YSYEKL. The ends lost 2 bases at V and 5 bases at J; junction bases unmatched: 11. The CDR3 coding sequence is TGCGCCAGCAGCCAAATTCCGACAGGGCCGAGGACTGAAGCTTTCTTT. It is translated as CASSQIPTGPRTEAFF.

This chain links TRBV5-1 with TRBJ2-5; D is uncertain. Trimming shortened V by 0 bases and J by 2 bases, and 11 bases separated the two germline ends. Germline V gene data show CDR1 as SGHRS and CDR2 as YFSETQ. CDR3 length: 15 amino acids. CDR3 loop: CASSLVPGYQETQYF. As DNA, the CDR3 is TGCGCCAGCAGCTTGGTCCCCGGCTATCAAGAGACCCAGTACTTC.